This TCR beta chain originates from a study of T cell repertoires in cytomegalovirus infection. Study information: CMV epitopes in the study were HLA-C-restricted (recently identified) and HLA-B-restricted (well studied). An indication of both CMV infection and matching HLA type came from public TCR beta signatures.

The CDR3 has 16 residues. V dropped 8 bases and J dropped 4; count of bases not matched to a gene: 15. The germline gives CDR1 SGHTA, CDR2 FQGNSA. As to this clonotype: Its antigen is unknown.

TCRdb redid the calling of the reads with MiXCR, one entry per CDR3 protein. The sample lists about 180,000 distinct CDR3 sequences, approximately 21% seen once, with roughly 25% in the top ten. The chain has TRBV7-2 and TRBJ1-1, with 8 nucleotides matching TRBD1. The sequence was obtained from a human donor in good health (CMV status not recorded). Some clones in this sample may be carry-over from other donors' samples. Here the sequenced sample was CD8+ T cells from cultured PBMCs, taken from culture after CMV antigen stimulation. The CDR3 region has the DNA TGTGCCAGCTCAGGGGGCTCTGCTATCTGGAGCACTGAAGCTTTCTTT. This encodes CASSGGSAIWSTEAFF.